This T cell receptor (beta chain) comes out of a study of T cell responses to AZD1222 COVID-19 vaccine. Whole-study results and caveats: At study baseline, merely a handful of AZD1222 recipients were seropositive. Unmutated variant regions are reportedly targeted by nearly half of spike-specific TCRs. Dominant at 160-218 and 743-854, vaccine-associated CD4 TCRs also spanned spike.

Remarks on this clone: Antigen specificity is unknown.

The table came from immunoSEQ multiplex PCR; TCRdb's copy has only in-frame clones and leaves some out. The profile covers 110,000 to 150,000 clones, with roughly nine tenths appearing a single time and over 2.5% taken by the ten largest. Material: peripheral blood, obtained on day 0 of AZD1222 vaccination. This TCR was recovered from an adult in good health.

The CDR3 region has the DNA TGTGCCAGCAGCGTAGACGTCGGTAATTCACCCCTCCACTTT. Translating it yields CASSVDVGNSPLHF. The chain carries TRBV9 and TRBJ1-6, with unresolved D. CDR1 and CDR2 from the germline V gene are SGDLS and YYNGEE. The CDR3 runs 14 residues. V lost 0 bases and J 6 bases, leaving 7 bases between the germline ends.